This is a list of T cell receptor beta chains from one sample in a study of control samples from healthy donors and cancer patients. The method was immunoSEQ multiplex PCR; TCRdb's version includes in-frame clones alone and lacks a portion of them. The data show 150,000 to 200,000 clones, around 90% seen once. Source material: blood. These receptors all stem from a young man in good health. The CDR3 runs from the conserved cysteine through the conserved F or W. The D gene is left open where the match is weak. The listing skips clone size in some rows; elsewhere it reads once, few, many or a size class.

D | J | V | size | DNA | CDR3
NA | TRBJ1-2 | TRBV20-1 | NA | TGCAGTGCTAGTGACAGGAGCTATGGCTACACCTTC | CSASDRSYGYTF
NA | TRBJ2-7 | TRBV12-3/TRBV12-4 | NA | TGTGCCAGCAGTTTCACCCTTGGCGGCGAGCAGTACTTC | CASSFTLGGEQYF
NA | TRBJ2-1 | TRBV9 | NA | TGTGCCAGCAGCCCCCGGGCCCCCAATGAGCAGTTCTTC | CASSPRAPNEQFF
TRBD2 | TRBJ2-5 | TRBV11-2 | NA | TGTGCCAGCAGCTCCCGACAGCGGGAGGGGTATCGGGAGACCCAGTACTTC | CASSSRQREGYRETQYF
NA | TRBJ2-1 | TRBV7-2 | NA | TGTGCCAGCAGCGCGCACAGGGCCAATGAGCAGTTCTTC | CASSAHRANEQFF
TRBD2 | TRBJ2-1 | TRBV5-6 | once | TGTGCCAGCACCAACCCCCTACTAGCGGGAGGGGACAATGAGCAGTTCTTC | CASTNPLLAGGDNEQFF
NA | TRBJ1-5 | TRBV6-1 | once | TGTGCCAGCAGCGAAGGGGACCCGAGAGGGCTCCGATCAGGTCATTTT | CASSEGDPRGLRSGHF
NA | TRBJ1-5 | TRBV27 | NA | TGTGCCAGCAGTACATCCCGGGGACGATTTAGCAATCAGCCCCAGCATTTT | CASSTSRGRFSNQPQHF
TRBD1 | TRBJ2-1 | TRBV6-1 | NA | TGTGCCAGCAGTGACAGGGGGATACTAGACAATGAGCAGTTCTTC | CASSDRGILDNEQFF
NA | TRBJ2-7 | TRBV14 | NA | TGTGCCAGCAGCCCCCAGGGTAACTCCTACGAGCAGTACTTC | CASSPQGNSYEQYF
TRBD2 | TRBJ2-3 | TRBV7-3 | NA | TGTGCCAGCAGCTTACCCGAGCCCAAGAGCGGGGGGAGCACAGATACGCAGTATTTT | CASSLPEPKSGGSTDTQYF
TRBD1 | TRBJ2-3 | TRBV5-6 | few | TGTGCCAGCAGCACCCGACAGGGGGCGCGGACAGATACGCAGTATTTT | CASSTRQGARTDTQYF
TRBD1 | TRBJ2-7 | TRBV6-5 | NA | TGTGCCAGCAGGGGGACAGGGGGAGGCTACGAGCAGTACTTC | CASRGTGGGYEQYF
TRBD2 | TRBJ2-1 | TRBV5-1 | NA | TGCGCCAGCAGCTTCGCTAGCGGGATTTCCAATGAGCAGTTCTTC | CASSFASGISNEQFF
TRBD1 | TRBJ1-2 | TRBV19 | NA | TGTGCCAGTAGTACCCGCCGGGACAGGGCTAACTATGGCTACACCTTC | CASSTRRDRANYGYTF
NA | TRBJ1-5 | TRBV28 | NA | TGTGCCAGCAGGCTAGCAGGATCCAATCAGCCCCAGCATTTT | CASRLAGSNQPQHF
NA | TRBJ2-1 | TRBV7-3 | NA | TGTGCCAGCAGCTTGGTACAGACTAACAATGAGCAGTTCTTC | CASSLVQTNNEQFF
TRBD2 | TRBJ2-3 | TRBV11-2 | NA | TGTGCCACCCGGGGAGCGGGGGGTTATCATACGCAGTATTTT | CATRGAGGYHTQYF
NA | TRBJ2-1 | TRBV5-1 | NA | TGCGCCAGCAGCTTGGGGTGGAGGGGGAACAATGAGCAGTTCTTC | CASSLGWRGNNEQFF
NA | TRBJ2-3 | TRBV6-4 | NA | TGTGCCAGCAGTGCGGATAGGGGCACAGATACGCAGTATTTT | CASSADRGTDTQYF
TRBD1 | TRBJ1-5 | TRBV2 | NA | TGTGCCAGCAGCGGGACAGGGGATCAGCCCCAGCATTTT | CASSGTGDQPQHF
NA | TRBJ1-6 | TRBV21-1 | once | TGTGCCAGCAGCAAGGACCGAGCACCCTATAATTCACCCCTCCACTTT | CASSKDRAPYNSPLHF
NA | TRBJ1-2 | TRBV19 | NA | TGTGCCAGTAGTAGGACTGATGTTACTAACTATGGCTACACCTTC | CASSRTDVTNYGYTF
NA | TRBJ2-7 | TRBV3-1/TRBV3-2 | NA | TGTGCCAGCAGCCAAGGTACGGACTCCTACGAGCAGTACTTC | CASSQGTDSYEQYF
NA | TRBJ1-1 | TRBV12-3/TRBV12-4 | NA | TGTGCCAGCAGTTTCCAGGTTACCACTGAAGCTTTCTTT | CASSFQVTTEAFF
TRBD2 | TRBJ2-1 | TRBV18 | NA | TGTGCCAGCTCACCACTAGCGGGGGGATACAATGAGCAGTTCTTC | CASSPLAGGYNEQFF
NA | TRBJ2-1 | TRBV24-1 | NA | TGTGCCACCAGTGACCCGACAGTCGAAACCTACAATGAGCAGTTCTTC | CATSDPTVETYNEQFF
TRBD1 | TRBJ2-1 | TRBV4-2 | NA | TGTGCCAGCAGCGCCGGGACAGACTACAATGAGCAGTTCTTC | CASSAGTDYNEQFF
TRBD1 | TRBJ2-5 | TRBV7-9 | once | TGTGCCAGCACCTCCAAGACAGGGGTGCAGGAGACCCAGTACTTC | CASTSKTGVQETQYF